This TCR beta chain was found in a study of cytomegalovirus exposure and HLA in healthy donors. In the study overall: Earlier work reported 117 million unique TCR beta sequences from 150 million to 200 million T cells.

Concerning this clone itself: Its antigen remains unidentified.

Overall study findings and caveats: The authors confirmed in vitro that three CMV-associated chains were specific for CMV antigens. Most CMV-associated TCR beta chains were later found to appear HLA-restricted.

The CDR3 runs 14 residues. Losses at the gene ends were 5 bases for V and 4 bases for J; bases not matched to a gene: 6. Germline V lookup: CDR1 SNHLY, CDR2 FYNNEI. In the PCR, 60 Vbeta and 13 Jbeta primers were used. Assay: immunoSEQ multiplex PCR; the TCRdb copy retains only in-frame clones and omits some. The sample lists 90,000 to 150,000 clones, approximately 80% occurring once. Donors sampled were nominally healthy, though unrecorded immune exposures were likely. The sequence derives from a woman between 18 and 29 years old in good health and CMV-seronegative. Sample: PBMCs. The chain joins TRBV2 to TRBJ1-1, with 8 bases that match TRBD1. The CDR3 region is CASSRTGSGTEAFF. CDR3 nucleotide sequence: TGTGCCAGCAGTAGGACAGGGTCTGGCACTGAAGCTTTCTTT.